This TCR beta chain was sequenced during a study of CD4 and CD8 cells across lung adenocarcinoma regions. TCRdb processed the PCR reads anew with MiXCR; each CDR3 protein has one entry. The sample holds 16,000 or so distinct CDR3 sequences; roughly 50% are singletons and the top ten take approximately 30%. Looked up from germline, CDR1 is WNHNN and CDR2 is SYGVQD (reference sequence). Trimming took off 5 bases at V and 5 bases at J, with 12 bases between the two ends. The CDR3 is 14 amino acids. The patients had localized lung adenocarcinoma, a non-small cell subtype. Source material: CD8+ T cells from the center of a lung tumor. The sequence derives from a female donor with lung adenocarcinoma. The CD4 and CD8 labels of this study may be unreliable. V is TRBV10-1 and J is TRBJ2-2, with no clear D. CDR3 residues: CASSRRTDTGELFF. The CDR3, as DNA: TGCGCCAGCAGTCGCAGGACGGATACCGGGGAGCTGTTTTTT.